One and the same sample provided the 30 T cell receptor beta chains below, sequenced in a study of blood T cell repertoires in COVID-19. The data were produced by immunoSEQ multiplex PCR, yet TCRdb's version contains in-frame clones alone and is incomplete. The data show approximately 210,000 clones, with around 92% seen just once and roughly 8.4% held by the top ten. Material for sequencing was PBMCs or T cells enriched from blood (not recorded which). Receptors were obtained from a woman younger than 30 who had recovered from COVID-19.

As regards this clone: The junction departs from germline at one end; a sequencing error may be responsible. The chain combines TRBV29-1 with TRBJ1-1; tentative D call: TRBD1 (5 bases). CDR1 is SQVTM and CDR2 is ANQGSEA in the germline V gene. This CDR3 spans 12 amino acids. The CDR3 sequence: CSVVLFQGSPNF. In DNA form, the CDR3 reads TGCAGCGTTGTTCTGTTCCAGGGTAGTCCCAATTTT. Full variable domain (missing parts from reference TRBV29-1 and TRBJ1-1): SAVISQKPSRDICQRGTSLTIQCQVDSQVTMMFWYRQQPGQSLTLIATANQGSEATYESGFVIDKFPISRPNLTFSTLTVSNMSPEDSSIYLCSVVLFQGSPNFGQGTRLTVV.

This clone was recorded a few times. The gene calls are TRBV5-1 and TRBJ1-5; 11 bases agree with TRBD1. The CDR3 has 16 amino acids. Unmatched junction bases numbered 3, after V lost 4 bases and J lost 0 bases. Germline V gene data show CDR1 as SGHRS and CDR2 as YFSETQ. The CDR3 DNA follows: TGCGCCAGCAGCCACGGGACAGGGGGTAGCAATCAGCCCCAGCATTTT. This sequence encodes CASSHGTGGSNQPQHF.

The chain carries TRBV3-1 (or the pseudogene TRBV3-2) and TRBJ1-6; D is undetermined. CDR1 and CDR2 (germline): LGHDT, YNNKEL (reference sequence). The CDR3 extends over 18 amino acids. The ends were cut back, 2 bases at V and 2 bases at J, with 16 bases in the middle. CDR3 bases: TGTGCCAGCAGCCAAACCCTTCTTGGCTCAACCTATAATTCACCCCTCCACTTT. This gives the protein CASSQTLLGSTYNSPLHF.

The chain has TRBV14 and TRBJ2-7, with a possible D match to TRBD1 (5 bases). Trimming stripped 2 bases from V and 9 bases from J, with 20 bases between. In germline, CDR1 is SGHDN, CDR2 FVKESK. This CDR3 region has 15 residues. The chain's CDR3 is CASSQNPGAALGQYF. Here the CDR3 DNA reads TGTGCCAGCAGCCAAAATCCTGGGGCGGCCCTCGGGCAGTACTTC.

The V and J genes are TRBV19 and TRBJ1-6, with D maybe TRBD1 (5 bases). The CDR3 covers 16 residues. Germline values: CDR1 LNHDA, CDR2 SQIVND (reference sequence). V was pared by 6 bases and J by 0 bases, with 12 bases between. In nucleotides, the CDR3 is TGTGCCAGTAGAGAGACAGACATCTCCTATAATTCACCCCTCCACTTT. This codes for CASRETDISYNSPLHF.

The chain uses TRBV5-1 and TRBJ1-4, with D tentatively TRBD1 (5 bases). Trimming removed 7 bases from V and 7 bases from J, with 17 bases in between. This CDR3 has 14 residues. CDR1 is SGHRS and CDR2 is YFSETQ in the germline V gene. DNA of the CDR3: TGCGCCAGCGGATGGGGACTGCTGCCTGAAAAACTGTTTTTT. This codes for CASGWGLLPEKLFF.

V usage is TRBV3-1 (or the pseudogene TRBV3-2) and J usage is TRBJ2-7; tentative D call: TRBD1 (6 bases). Trimming left V 0 bases short and J 5 bases short, with 14 bases between. The CDR3 totals 15 residues. In germline, CDR1 is LGHDT, CDR2 YNNKEL (reference sequence). The CDR3 DNA sequence: TGTGCCAGCAGCCAAGATCTACAGGGTCTACACGAGCAGTACTTC. Its translation is CASSQDLQGLHEQYF.

This clone was picked up many times. J is TRBJ1-3 and V is TRBV3-1 (or the pseudogene TRBV3-2); D gene uncertain. V lost 5 bases to trimming and J lost 0 bases, with 11 bases between them. Germline V gene sequence: CDR1 LGHDT, CDR2 YNNKEL (reference sequence). The CDR3 loop spans 15 amino acids. The DNA for the CDR3 is TGTGCCAGCAGCTCCCTCCGAGTCTCTGGAAACACCATATATTTT. This codes for CASSSLRVSGNTIYF.

The chain uses TRBV7-9 and TRBJ1-6, with D tentatively TRBD1 (6 bases). Deletions cut 1 base from V and 6 bases from J, with 13 bases between. The CDR3 extends over 16 amino acids. CDR1 SEHNR and CDR2 FQNEAQ come from the germline V gene (reference sequence). CDR3 nucleotides: TGTGCCAGCAGCTTAGGCTTCGGACAGCCTAATTCACCCCTCCACTTT. Protein sequence: CASSLGFGQPNSPLHF.

This clone was counted once. The rearrangement uses TRBV29-1 and TRBJ1-1, with D maybe TRBD1 (6 bases). The germline V and J ends were trimmed by 1 base and 3 bases, with 24 bases remaining between them. Germline CDR1 is SQVTM and CDR2 is ANQGSEA. The CDR3 spans 18 residues. The CDR3 DNA follows: TGCAGCGTTGAAGTTCACCGGGACATCTGGGTACCGGACACTGAAGCTTTCTTT. Amino acids: CSVEVHRDIWVPDTEAFF.

The rearrangement uses TRBV5-5 and TRBJ1-2; possibly TRBD1 for D (6 bases). V was cut by 3 bases and J by 0 bases, with 9 bases left in between. The CDR3 totals 14 residues. The germline V gene has CDR1 SGHKS and CDR2 YYEKEE (reference sequence). The CDR3 region has the DNA TGTGCCAGCAGCTGGACAGCTACTAACTATGGCTACACCTTC. Amino acids: CASSWTATNYGYTF.

The V call is TRBV2, the J call TRBJ2-5; D remains ambiguous. CDR1 is SNHLY and CDR2 is FYNNEI in the germline V gene. Trimming removed 6 bases at V and 2 bases at J, with 4 bases between. The CDR3 contains 11 residues. The CDR3 reads CASRRQETQYF. CDR3 sequence (DNA): TGTGCCAGCAGGCGGCAAGAGACCCAGTACTTC.

J is TRBJ2-6 and V is TRBV24-1; D is undetermined. The CDR3 runs 14 residues. V was shortened by 4 bases and J by 0 bases, with 3 bases between the two germline ends. Germline V gene sequence: CDR1 KGHDR, CDR2 SFDVKD. The CDR3 region is CATSDSSGANVLTF. The CDR3 region has the DNA TGTGCCACCAGTGACTCCTCTGGGGCCAACGTCCTGACTTTC.

The CDR3 here is CASAVGPRAEQFF. CDR3 DNA sequence: TGTGCCAGTGCCGTAGGCCCCAGGGCTGAGCAGTTCTTC. The genes are TRBV19 and TRBJ2-1, with a possible D match to TRBD1 (5 bases). In germline, CDR1 is LNHDA, CDR2 SQIVND (reference sequence). Trimming took off 8 bases at V and 9 bases at J, with 17 bases between the two ends. This CDR3 contains 13 residues.

The chain joins TRBV28 to TRBJ1-6, with D possibly matching TRBD1 (6 bases). Germline lookup yields CDR1 MDHEN and CDR2 SYDVKM. V was clipped by 2 bases and J by 3 bases, with 14 bases between them. The CDR3 has 17 residues. The CDR3 coding sequence is TGTGCCAGCAGTTTAACCGGGACACTCAGCTATAATTCACCCCTCCACTTT. This sequence encodes CASSLTGTLSYNSPLHF. Together with reference TRBV28 and TRBJ1-6, the CDR3 gives the full variable domain: DVKVTQSSRYLVKRTGEKVFLECVQDMDHENMFWYRQDPGLGLRLIYFSYDVKMKEKGDIPEGYSVSREKKERFSLILESASTNQTSMYLCASSLTGTLSYNSPLHFGNGTRLTVT.

V and J are TRBV27 and TRBJ2-3; 13 bases are a match to TRBD2. V dropped 3 bases and J dropped 3; count of bases not matched to a gene: 6. Germline CDR1 and CDR2: MNHEY and SMNVEV (reference sequence). The CDR3 spans 17 residues. The CDR3 spells CASSFITSGGGTDTQYF. CDR3 nucleotides: TGTGCCAGCAGTTTTATCACTAGCGGGGGGGGTACAGATACGCAGTATTTT.

This chain uses TRBV5-1 with TRBJ1-3; D ambiguous. V was shortened by 2 bases and J by 1 base, with 4 bases between the two germline ends. The CDR3 has 13 residues. CDR1 is SGHRS and CDR2 is YFSETQ in the germline V gene. The CDR3 DNA is TGCGCCAGCAGCTTCGGGTCTGGAAACACCATATATTTT. Its translation: CASSFGSGNTIYF.

V is TRBV28 and J is TRBJ2-7, with TRBD1 identical over 10 bases. Losses at the gene ends were 10 bases for V and 4 bases for J; bases not matched to a gene: 10. CDR3 size: 14 residues. The germline V gene has CDR1 MDHEN and CDR2 SYDVKM. Here the CDR3 DNA reads TGTGCCACTTTTGGGACAGGGGATAGATACGAGCAGTACTTC. Translating gives CATFGTGDRYEQYF.

V is TRBV18 and J is TRBJ2-2, with 7 bases identical to TRBD1. The CDR3 is 16 amino acids. In germline, CDR1 is KGHSH, CDR2 LQKENI. V lost 3 bases and J lost 0; bases outside the gene matches: 4. The CDR3 loop reads CASSPLQGPNTGELFF. Written as DNA, the CDR3 is TGTGCCAGCTCACCTTTACAGGGGCCGAACACCGGGGAGCTGTTTTTT.

The CDR3 reads CASSAEFADTQYF. The DNA for the CDR3 is TGTGCCAGCAGCGCGGAGTTCGCAGATACGCAGTATTTT. V is TRBV9 and J is TRBJ2-3; no definite D call. Germline V gives CDR1 SGDLS, CDR2 YYNGEE. The CDR3 sequence is 13 residues long. V dropped 3 bases and J dropped 4 bases, with 9 bases sitting between them.

This sequence joins TRBV5-4 and TRBJ1-1; D gene uncertain. The length of the CDR3 is 15 residues. Germline assignment: CDR1 SGHNT and CDR2 YYREEE (reference sequence). V lost 0 bases, J lost 0 bases, and 9 bases lay in between. Here the CDR3 reads CASSLGGPLNTEAFF. In nucleotides, the CDR3 is TGTGCCAGCAGCTTGGGAGGGCCCTTGAACACTGAAGCTTTCTTT.

This chain links TRBV6-6 with TRBJ1-5; 9 bases align to TRBD1. V dropped 2 bases and J dropped 6; count of bases not matched to a gene: 2. This CDR3 spans 14 amino acids. Germline V gene sequence: CDR1 MNHNY, CDR2 SVGAGI (reference sequence). CDR3: CASSYTGGGQPQHF. DNA for the CDR3: TGTGCCAGCAGTTACACAGGGGGCGGTCAGCCCCAGCATTTT.

This clone was seen a few times. The chain uses TRBV5-1 and TRBJ1-3; weak D call: TRBD1 (6 bases). The CDR3 is 14 residues long. CDR1 SGHRS and CDR2 YFSETQ come from the germline V gene. V was clipped by 7 bases and J by 0 bases, with 11 bases between them. CDR3 residues: CASQQGSSGNTIYF. For the CDR3, the DNA is TGCGCCAGCCAACAGGGAAGCTCTGGAAACACCATATATTTT.

The genes are TRBV10-3 and TRBJ2-5; D perhaps matches TRBD1 (6 bases). The CDR3 loop spans 13 amino acids. V shed 5 bases and J shed 5 bases, with 12 bases lying between them. Per the germline V gene, CDR1 is ENHRY and CDR2 is SYGVKD. CDR3 region: CAISRGQGETQYF. The DNA of the CDR3 is TGTGCCATCAGTAGGGGACAAGGGGAGACCCAGTACTTC.

J is TRBJ1-1 and V is TRBV5-5, with D perhaps TRBD1 (5 bases). The length of the CDR3 is 13 residues. Germline lookup yields CDR1 SGHKS and CDR2 YYEKEE (reference sequence). The V and J ends lost 1 base and 13 bases respectively, with 17 bases between them. The CDR3 DNA sequence: TGTGCCAGCAGCTTGAACAAGGGGTTTTTGGATTTCTTT. The encoded protein is CASSLNKGFLDFF.

This clone was recorded a few times. CDR3 sequence reads: CASSDSSQGEQYF. The CDR3, as DNA: TGTGCCAGCAGTGACTCATCGCAGGGGGAGCAGTACTTC. The J gene is TRBJ2-7, the V gene TRBV6-4; the D gene is possibly TRBD1 (6 bases). The CDR3 length is 13 residues. Germline values: CDR1 MRHNA, CDR2 SNTAGT. V lost 0 bases and J 7 bases, leaving 10 bases between the germline ends.

V and J are TRBV5-1 and TRBJ2-3; 7 nucleotides agree with TRBD2. V lost 2 bases and J lost 6; bases outside the gene matches: 6. Germline CDR1 and CDR2: SGHRS and YFSETQ. The CDR3 has 14 amino acids. The CDR3 reads CASSFGGSGDTQYF. The CDR3 DNA reads as TGCGCCAGCAGCTTCGGGGGGTCGGGCGATACGCAGTATTTT.

The chain joins TRBV7-6 to TRBJ2-7; 9 bases match TRBD2. The germline V gene encodes CDR1 SGHVS and CDR2 FNYEAQ. The V gene end was trimmed by 5 bases and the J gene end by 2 bases; junction bases not matched to a gene: 4. The CDR3 sequence is 14 residues long. The DNA for the CDR3 is TGTGCCAGCAGCGGTTTAGCGGGGGCCTACGAGCAGTACTTC. As protein: CASSGLAGAYEQYF.

V and J are TRBV11-3 and TRBJ2-1, with D perhaps matching TRBD2 (5 bases). The CDR3 runs 14 residues. Per the germline V gene, CDR1 is SGHNT and CDR2 is YENEEA. With 5 bases removed from V and 9 bases from J, the gap between germline ends came to 17 bases. CDR3 residues: CASSQDGGLGEQFF. The CDR3 region has the DNA TGTGCCAGCAGCCAGGACGGAGGTCTGGGTGAGCAGTTCTTC.

This clone was counted once. The rearrangement links TRBV5-1 to TRBJ1-3; 7 bases match TRBD1. The CDR3 has 15 amino acids. Looked up from germline, CDR1 is SGHRS and CDR2 is YFSETQ. With 3 bases clipped from V and 2 bases from J, the junction kept 5 bases outside the gene matches. This CDR3 is CASSSGTEPGNTIYF. In DNA, the CDR3 is TGCGCCAGCAGCTCCGGGACAGAACCTGGAAACACCATATATTTT.